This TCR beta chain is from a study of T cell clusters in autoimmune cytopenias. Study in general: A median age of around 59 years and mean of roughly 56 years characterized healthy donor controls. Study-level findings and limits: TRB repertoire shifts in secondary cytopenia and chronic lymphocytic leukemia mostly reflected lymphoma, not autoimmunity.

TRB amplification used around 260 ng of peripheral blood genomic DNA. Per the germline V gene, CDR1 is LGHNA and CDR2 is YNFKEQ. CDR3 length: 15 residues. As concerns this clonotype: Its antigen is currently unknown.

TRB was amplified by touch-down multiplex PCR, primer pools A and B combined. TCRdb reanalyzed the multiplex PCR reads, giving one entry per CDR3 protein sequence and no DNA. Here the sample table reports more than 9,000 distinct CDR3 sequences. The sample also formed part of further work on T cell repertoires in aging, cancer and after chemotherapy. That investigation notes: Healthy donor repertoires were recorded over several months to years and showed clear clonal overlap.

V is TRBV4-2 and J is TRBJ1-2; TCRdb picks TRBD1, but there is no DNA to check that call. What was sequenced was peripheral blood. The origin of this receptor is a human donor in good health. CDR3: CASSEVIGQGGGYTF.